The 8 T cell receptor beta chains given below trace back to one sample, sequenced in a study of early T cells in non-severe SARS-CoV-2 infection. Via MiXCR, TCRdb re-called the 5' RACE reads, giving one row per CDR3 protein. The table lists about 19,000 distinct CDR3 sequences, approximately 4% of them singletons. Input material: whole blood. Source of these receptors: an adult who was a healthcare worker with PCR-confirmed SARS-CoV-2 infection or an uninfected control (not recorded which).

There are many counts of this clonotype. The V call is TRBV7-2, the J call TRBJ2-1; 8 bases are a match to TRBD1. This CDR3 is 15 amino acids long. V lost 5 bases to trimming and J lost 10 bases; unmatched junction nucleotides: 13. Germline V gene lookup returns CDR1 SGHTA and CDR2 FQGNSA. The CDR3 nucleotides read TGTGCCAGCAGCCCCCGGGACAGGAGAGGTTCCGAGCAGTTCTTC. Translation: CASSPRDRRGSEQFF. The complete variable domain, with remaining parts taken from reference TRBV7-2 and TRBJ2-1, reads GAGVSQSPSNKVTEKGKDVELRCDPISGHTALYWYRQSLGQGLEFLIYFQGNSAPDKSGLPSDRFSAERTGGSVSTLTIQRTQQEDSAVYLCASSPRDRRGSEQFFGPGTRLTVL.

The table lists this clonotype with many counts. The genes are TRBV19 and TRBJ2-5, with unresolved D. The V gene's germline CDR1 is LNHDA and CDR2 SQIVND (reference sequence). Deletions cut 5 bases from V and 1 base from J, with 8 bases between. The CDR3 extends over 13 amino acids. The CDR3 reads CASSPSIQETQYF. As DNA, the CDR3 is TGTGCCAGTAGTCCCTCGATCCAAGAGACCCAGTACTTC.

This clonotype was seen at least ten times. The rearrangement joins TRBV6-6 to TRBJ2-7; possibly TRBD1 for D (6 bases). CDR3 length equals 16 residues. V was trimmed by 0 bases and J by 2 bases, leaving 14 bases between them. The V gene's germline CDR1 is MNHNY and CDR2 SVGAGI (reference sequence). The CDR3 DNA reads TGTGCCAGCAGTTACTCGGTTCCTAGGACAGCCTACGAGCAGTACTTC. The encoded protein is CASSYSVPRTAYEQYF.

This clonotype was recorded at least ten times. This chain connects TRBV18 to TRBJ2-7; the match to TRBD2 covers 10 bases. Germline V lookup: CDR1 KGHSH, CDR2 LQKENI. This CDR3 has 15 residues. V shed 5 bases and J 2 bases; nucleotides not matched to a gene: 6. CDR3 amino acids: CASSSGTSETYEQYF. The CDR3 nucleotides are TGTGCCAGCTCATCCGGGACTAGCGAGACCTACGAGCAGTACTTC.

This clonotype was observed many times. The chain employs TRBV5-1 and TRBJ2-7, with D perhaps matching TRBD1 (6 bases). The CDR3 is 13 residues long. Germline CDR1 reads SGHRS; CDR2 reads YFSETQ. V was clipped by 2 bases and J by 3 bases, with 9 bases between them. CDR3 residues: CASSFGQFYEQYF. Here the CDR3 DNA reads TGCGCCAGCAGCTTCGGACAGTTCTACGAGCAGTACTTC.

This clonotype has a count of ten or more. This chain links TRBV7-2 with TRBJ1-6; D uncertain. V was pared by 1 base and J by 3 bases, with 4 bases between. Germline lookup yields CDR1 SGHTA and CDR2 FQGNSA. This CDR3 spans 14 amino acids. The CDR3 region is CASSLDGYNSPLHF. The DNA for the CDR3 is TGTGCCAGCAGCTTAGATGGCTATAATTCACCCCTCCACTTT.

This clonotype was counted ten times or more. The rearrangement links TRBV6-2 or TRBV6-3 to TRBJ2-7; D is unresolved. Germline V gives CDR1 MNHEY, CDR2 SVGEGT. Deletions cut 4 bases from V and 2 bases from J, with 9 bases between. The CDR3 loop spans 13 amino acids. The CDR3 reads CASSFLVTYEQYF. DNA of the CDR3: TGTGCCAGCAGTTTCCTGGTAACCTACGAGCAGTACTTC.

This clonotype was recorded many times. The chain joins TRBV7-9 to TRBJ1-5; perhaps TRBD1 as D (6 bases). The V gene lost 5 bases and the J gene lost 0 bases, with 14 bases spanning the gap. The CDR3 is made up of 16 amino acids. Germline CDR1 SEHNR, CDR2 FQNEAQ (reference sequence). The CDR3, as DNA: TGTGCCAGCAGCACAGGGAGGGGTGGTAGCAATCAGCCCCAGCATTTT. Translated, it gives CASSTGRGGSNQPQHF.